The following is a T cell receptor beta chain sequence with its context. The antigen remains undetermined. The source of the sample is a study of blood T cells in healthy people across ages. Regarding the study as a whole: From one million sequenced T cells, diversity estimates were lower bounds.

It was with a sample-barcoded 5' primer and a J-beta primer mix that a second PCR of roughly 7 to 12 cycles was run. In TCRdb, the 5' RACE reads were re-called with MiXCR into one record per CDR3 protein. This table has more than 900,000 distinct CDR3 sequences, almost 25% appearing once. The same sample was also used in a study of T cells of mothers and their children.

Sequenced input: blood. The receptor's source is a girl aged 2-10 years in good health.

CDR3: CASSPLLVGGYTF. The CDR3 nucleotides are TGTGCCAGCAGCCCGCTTTTAGTGGGTGGCTACACCTTC. The V and J genes are TRBV28 and TRBJ1-2; D remains ambiguous. This CDR3 region has 13 residues. Trimming removed 6 bases at V and 7 bases at J, with 15 bases between. Germline V gene data show CDR1 as MDHEN and CDR2 as SYDVKM.